These 7 T cell receptor beta chains came from one sample sequenced in a study of OX40 agonist ivuxolimab in advanced cancers. The protocol used for the library was the immunoSEQ multiplex PCR assay. TCRdb retrieved this table from immuneACCESS and kept in-frame rearrangements only. Not all clones are present; in checked studies, unresolved V genes account for under half, and no reason is known for the remainder. In this sample the table shows about 80,000 clones, roughly 91% of which occur a single time. Around 0.31% of the sample goes to the ten largest clones. The starting material was CD4+ or CD8+ T cells sorted from blood, obtained in a trial of the OX40 agonist ivuxolimab. The receptors derive from an adult with an advanced solid tumor such as melanoma, head and neck, liver or kidney cancer.

The chain uses TRBV2 and TRBJ2-5; 7 positions match TRBD1. Germline lookup yields CDR1 SNHLY and CDR2 FYNNEI. The CDR3 extends over 15 amino acids. V lost 6 bases to trimming and J lost 2 bases; unmatched junction nucleotides: 9. The CDR3, as DNA: TGTGCCAGCAGAGAAACAGGGGCCCGGCAAGAGACCCAGTACTTC. It yields the protein CASRETGARQETQYF.

This clone appeared a few times. The J gene is TRBJ1-1, the V gene TRBV19; no clear D gene. Germline assignment: CDR1 LNHDA and CDR2 SQIVND (reference sequence). The V gene lost 4 bases and the J gene lost 9 bases, with 18 bases spanning the gap. CDR3 length: 14 residues. This CDR3 is CASSTQSGLGKAFF. In DNA form, the CDR3 reads TGTGCCAGTAGTACCCAAAGCGGACTGGGGAAAGCTTTCTTT.

This sequence joins TRBV6-5 and TRBJ1-1; D gene unclear. Trimming took off 6 bases at V and 2 bases at J, with 10 bases between the two ends. Per the germline V gene, CDR1 is MNHEY and CDR2 is SVGAGI. This CDR3 comprises 13 residues. The CDR3 DNA is TGTGCCAGCAGCCAGGAAATTAACACTGAAGCTTTCTTT. Amino acid sequence: CASSQEINTEAFF.

This clone has only a few counts. The chain uses TRBV27 and TRBJ1-3; D remains ambiguous. Trimming shortened V by 7 bases and J by 4 bases, and 17 bases separated the two germline ends. The length of the CDR3 is 15 residues. The germline gives CDR1 MNHEY, CDR2 SMNVEV (reference sequence). The CDR3 DNA follows: TGTGCCAGCAAGGGATCGGCGGTAGGGGGAAACACCATATATTTT. Amino acid sequence: CASKGSAVGGNTIYF.

With regard to this clone: One end of the junction varies from germline; a read error may be responsible. J is TRBJ1-2 and V is TRBV19; D is unresolved. CDR3 length equals 17 residues. Germline V gives CDR1 LNHDA, CDR2 SQIVND (reference sequence). CDR3 in amino acids: CASSNLEAGASNYGYTF. The CDR3 nucleotides are TGTGCCAGCAGTAACCTCGAGGCAGGAGCCTCTAACTATGGCTACACCTTC.

This chain links TRBV7-9 with TRBJ1-6; 7 bases agree with TRBD1. From germline, CDR1 is SEHNR and CDR2 FQNEAQ (reference sequence). With V trimmed by 4 bases and J by 10 bases, 22 bases remained unmatched. This CDR3 comprises 19 residues. CDR3 protein: CASSSGPISQGSVKSPLHF. The CDR3, as DNA: TGTGCCAGCAGCTCGGGACCCATTTCACAGGGGTCAGTCAAGTCACCCCTCCACTTT.

This chain uses TRBV6-6 with TRBJ2-7, with 11 nucleotides matching TRBD1. Per the germline V gene, CDR1 is MNHNY and CDR2 is SVGAGI (reference sequence). Germline trimming cut 8 bases from V and 0 bases from J; bases unmatched to any gene: 6. The CDR3 extends over 15 amino acids. The CDR3 DNA sequence: TGTGCCAGCGGTAAGGGACAGGGGGTCTCCTACGAGCAGTACGTC. It codes for CASGKGQGVSYEQYV.